The text below deals with one T cell receptor beta chain. V lost 9 bases, J lost 5 bases, and 15 bases lay in between. The CDR3 covers 13 residues. CDR1 is SGHNT and CDR2 is YYREEE in the germline V gene (reference sequence). The sample comes from a study of cytomegalovirus exposure and HLA in healthy donors. Primers included in the PCR were 60 Vbeta and 13 Jbeta primers. Sequencing was performed with immunoSEQ multiplex PCR; in TCRdb, only in-frame clones are kept and a portion is missing. The sample lists roughly 160,000 clones; 75% to 90% were seen once. Sequenced material: PBMCs. The chain recombines TRBV5-4 with TRBJ2-1; possibly TRBD2 for D (5 bases). This TCR derives from a boy aged 2 to 10 in good health and CMV-seronegative. The CDR3 nucleotides read TGTGCCACCGCCTCCGGACTCAACAATGAGCAGTTCTTC. This encodes CATASGLNNEQFF.